The rows below give T cell receptor beta chains drawn from one sample of a study of blood T cells in healthy people across ages. MiXCR, applied by TCRdb to the 5' RACE reads, yields one record per CDR3 protein. The sample records 1,800,000 or so distinct CDR3 sequences, about two fifths being singletons. Source material: blood. The origin of the receptors is a human donor in good health. Each CDR3 is given with its conserved first and last residue. Each record gives: clone size, D gene, V gene, CDR3 length, J gene, CDR3 DNA, CDR3 protein. A D gene is named only where the DNA matches it firmly. Expanded clones get a size class; other rows say once, few or many, or leave the size out.

.,.,TRBV7-3,14,TRBJ1-2,TGTGCCAGCAGCCCGGGACGTAGTTTTGATGGCTACACCTTC,CASSPGRSFDGYTF
few,.,TRBV29-1,13,TRBJ1-2,TGCAGCGTTACCGGGTTACGGGTTGATGGCTACACCTTC,CSVTGLRVDGYTF
.,.,TRBV20-1,14,TRBJ2-3,TGCAGTGCTAGACCGGGAGTCTCCACAGATACGCAGTATTTT,CSARPGVSTDTQYF
.,.,TRBV6-2/TRBV6-3,15,TRBJ1-5,TGTGCCAGCAGTTACCCACAGGACTACAATCAGCCCCAGCATTTT,CASSYPQDYNQPQHF
.,.,TRBV5-5,13,TRBJ1-4,TGTGCCAGCAGCTTGACGATCGGGTCCAAACTGTTTTTT,CASSLTIGSKLFF
once,TRBD2,TRBV5-6,17,TRBJ2-3,TGTGCCAGCAGCTTGTTAGGGACTAGCGGGGGCTCAGATACGCAGTATTTT,CASSLLGTSGGSDTQYF
.,.,TRBV29-1,14,TRBJ1-1,TGCAGCGTTGAGAGGCAGGGGCTAGGCACTGAAGCTTTCTTT,CSVERQGLGTEAFF
.,.,TRBV4-3,15,TRBJ2-2,TGCGCCAGCAGCCAAGATGCCAAACGGACCGGGGAGCTGTTTTTT,CASSQDAKRTGELFF
many,TRBD2,TRBV7-6,17,TRBJ2-7,TGTGCCAGCAGCTTACCCCCCGGCGGGGGGACTACCTACGAGCAGTACTTC,CASSLPPGGGTTYEQYF
few,.,TRBV7-9,17,TRBJ1-6,TGTGCCAGCAGCGGATGGGACCTAGGCTCCTATAATTCACCCCTCCACTTT,CASSGWDLGSYNSPLHF
.,.,TRBV7-2,13,TRBJ2-5,TGTGCCAGCAGCTTCAGATTGTCGGAGACCCAGTACTTC,CASSFRLSETQYF
.,.,TRBV5-1,16,TRBJ2-1,TGCGCCAGCAGCTGGGCCGGGGGTAACTCCTACAATGAGCAGTTCTTC,CASSWAGGNSYNEQFF
.,.,TRBV20-1,16,TRBJ1-5,TGCAGTGCTAGAACCCTTTTGCCTGGGGGCAATCAGCCCCAGCATTTT,CSARTLLPGGNQPQHF
.,.,TRBV27,13,TRBJ2-3,TGTGCCAGCAGTTTAACGGGGTCTAGGCCGCAGTATTTT,CASSLTGSRPQYF
many,TRBD1,TRBV11-2,20,TRBJ1-2,TGTGCCAGCAGCTTAGGAACTGTTCGGGACAGGGAGCGACCGTACTATGGCTACACCTTC,CASSLGTVRDRERPYYGYTF
few,.,TRBV7-6,15,TRBJ1-1,TGTGCCAGCAGCCACCCACAGGGAAGAAACACTGAAGCTTTCTTT,CASSHPQGRNTEAFF
few,.,TRBV12-3/TRBV12-4,12,TRBJ2-3,TGTGCCAGCAGTCCAACCTGGGATACGCAGTATTTT,CASSPTWDTQYF
.,.,TRBV7-2,16,TRBJ1-2,TGTGCCAGCAGCTTGTGGGGTCAGGGGACTAACTATGGCTACACCTTC,CASSLWGQGTNYGYTF
.,TRBD2,TRBV2,13,TRBJ2-1,TGTGCCAGCTCGGGACTAGCGGGGAGGGAGCAGTTCTTC,CASSGLAGREQFF
few,.,TRBV7-8,12,TRBJ2-1,TGTGCCAGCAGCTTAAACAGAGGCCAGCAGTTCTTC,CASSLNRGQQFF
many,TRBD1,TRBV29-1,12,TRBJ1-2,TGCAGCGTTGTAACAGGGGCGAATGGCTACACCTTC,CSVVTGANGYTF
.,TRBD1,TRBV15,14,TRBJ2-5,TGTGCCACCAGCAGAGGGACAGGTAGAGAGACCCAGTACTTC,CATSRGTGRETQYF
.,.,TRBV5-1,13,TRBJ1-2,TGCGCCAGCAGCTTTGGCGGGGATGGTGGCTACACCTTC,CASSFGGDGGYTF